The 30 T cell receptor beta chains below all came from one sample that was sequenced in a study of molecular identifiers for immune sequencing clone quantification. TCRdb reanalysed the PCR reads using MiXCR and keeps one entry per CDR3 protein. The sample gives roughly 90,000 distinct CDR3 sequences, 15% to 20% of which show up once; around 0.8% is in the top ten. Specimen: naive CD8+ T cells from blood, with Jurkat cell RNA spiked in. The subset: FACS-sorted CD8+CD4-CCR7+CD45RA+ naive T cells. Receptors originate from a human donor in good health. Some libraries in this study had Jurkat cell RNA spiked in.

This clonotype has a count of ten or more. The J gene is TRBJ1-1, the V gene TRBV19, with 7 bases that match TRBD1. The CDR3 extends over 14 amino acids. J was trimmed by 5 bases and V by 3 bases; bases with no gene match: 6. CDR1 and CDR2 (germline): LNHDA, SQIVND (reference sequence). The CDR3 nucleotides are TGTGCCAGTAGTATTGGGAGGGGGCGGACTGAAGCTTTCTTT. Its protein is CASSIGRGRTEAFF.

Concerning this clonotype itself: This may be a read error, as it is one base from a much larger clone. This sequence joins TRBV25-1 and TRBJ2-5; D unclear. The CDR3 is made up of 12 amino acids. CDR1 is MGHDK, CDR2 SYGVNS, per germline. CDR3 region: CASGEYGETQYF. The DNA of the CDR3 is TGTGCCAGCGGTGAATACGGAGAGACCCAGTACTTC.

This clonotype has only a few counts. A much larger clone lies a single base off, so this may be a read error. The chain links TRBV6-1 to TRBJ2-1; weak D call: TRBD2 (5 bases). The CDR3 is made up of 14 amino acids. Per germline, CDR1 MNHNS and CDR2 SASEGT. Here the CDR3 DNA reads TGTGCCAGCAGTGATCCCACCGGGGTCCATCAGCAGCTCTTC. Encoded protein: CASSDPTGVHQQLF.

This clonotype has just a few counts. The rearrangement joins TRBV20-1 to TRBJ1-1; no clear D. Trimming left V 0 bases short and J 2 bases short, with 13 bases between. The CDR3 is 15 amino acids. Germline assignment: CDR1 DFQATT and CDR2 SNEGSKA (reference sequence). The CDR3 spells CSARDLRTVNTEAFF. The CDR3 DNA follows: TGCAGTGCTAGAGATTTACGTACGGTCAACACTGAAGCTTTCTTT.

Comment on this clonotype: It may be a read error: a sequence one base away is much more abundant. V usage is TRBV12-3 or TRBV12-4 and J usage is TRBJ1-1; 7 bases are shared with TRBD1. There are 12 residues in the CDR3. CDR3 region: CASRRGGTEVFF. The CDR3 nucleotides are TGTGCCAGCAGACGAGGGGGCACTGAAGTTTTCTTT.

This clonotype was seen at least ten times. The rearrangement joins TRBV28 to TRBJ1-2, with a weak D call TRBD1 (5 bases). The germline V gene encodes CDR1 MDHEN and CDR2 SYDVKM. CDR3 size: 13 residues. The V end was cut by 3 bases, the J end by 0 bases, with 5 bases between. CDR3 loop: CASSLDTNYGYTF. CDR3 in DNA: TGTGCCAGCAGTTTGGACACTAACTATGGCTACACCTTC.

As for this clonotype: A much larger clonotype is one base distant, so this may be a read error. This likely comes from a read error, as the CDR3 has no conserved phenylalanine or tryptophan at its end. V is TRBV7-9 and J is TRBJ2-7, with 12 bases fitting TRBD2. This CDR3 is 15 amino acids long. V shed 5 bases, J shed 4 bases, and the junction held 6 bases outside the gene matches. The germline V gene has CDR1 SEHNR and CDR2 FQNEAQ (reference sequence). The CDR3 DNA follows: TGTGCCAGCAGCGGGGGGACTAGCGGGTATTACGAGCAGTACCTC. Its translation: CASSGGTSGYYEQYL.

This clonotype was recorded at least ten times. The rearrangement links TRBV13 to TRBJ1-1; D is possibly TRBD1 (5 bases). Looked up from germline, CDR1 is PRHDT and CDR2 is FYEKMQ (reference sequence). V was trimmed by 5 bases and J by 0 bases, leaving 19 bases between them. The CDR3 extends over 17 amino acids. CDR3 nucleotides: TGTGCCAGCAGCAGCCGGGGGGAACTTATCATGAACACTGAAGCTTTCTTT. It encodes CASSSRGELIMNTEAFF.

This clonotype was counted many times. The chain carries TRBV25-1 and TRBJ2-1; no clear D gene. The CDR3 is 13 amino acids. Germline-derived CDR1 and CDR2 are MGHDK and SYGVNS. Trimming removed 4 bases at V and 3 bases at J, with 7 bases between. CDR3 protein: CASSGPVYNEQFF. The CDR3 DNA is TGTGCCAGCAGTGGACCTGTCTACAATGAGCAGTTCTTC.

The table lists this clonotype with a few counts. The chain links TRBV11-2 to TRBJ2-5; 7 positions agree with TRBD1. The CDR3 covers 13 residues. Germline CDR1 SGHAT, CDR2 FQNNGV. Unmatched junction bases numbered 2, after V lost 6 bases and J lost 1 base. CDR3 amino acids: CASRGQVQETQYF. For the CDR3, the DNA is TGTGCCAGCAGAGGACAGGTCCAAGAGACCCAGTACTTC.

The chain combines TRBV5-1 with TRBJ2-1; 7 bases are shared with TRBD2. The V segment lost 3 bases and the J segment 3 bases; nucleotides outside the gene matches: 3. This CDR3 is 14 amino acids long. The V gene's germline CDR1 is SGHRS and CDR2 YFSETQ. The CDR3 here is CASSWGGDYNEQFF. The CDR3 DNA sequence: TGCGCCAGCAGCTGGGGAGGGGACTACAATGAGCAGTTCTTC. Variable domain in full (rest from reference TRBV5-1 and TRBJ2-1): KAGVTQTPRYLIKTRGQQVTLSCSPISGHRSVSWYQQTPGQGLQFLFEYFSETQRNKGNFPGRFSGRQFSNSRSEMNVSTLELGDSALYLCASSWGGDYNEQFFGPGTRLTVL.

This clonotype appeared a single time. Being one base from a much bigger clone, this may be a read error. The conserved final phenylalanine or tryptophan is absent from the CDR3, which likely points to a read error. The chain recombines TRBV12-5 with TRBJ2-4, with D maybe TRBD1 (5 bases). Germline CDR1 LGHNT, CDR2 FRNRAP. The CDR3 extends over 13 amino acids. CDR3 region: CAPADIAKNIQYS. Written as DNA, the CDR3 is TGTGCCCCGGCGGACATAGCCAAAAACATTCAGTACTCC.

CDR3 DNA: TGTGCCAGCAGTTTGCGGCTAGCGCCCGGGGAGCTGTTTTTT. This encodes CASSLRLAPGELFF. The genes are TRBV28 and TRBJ2-2, with D possibly TRBD2 on 6 matching bases. With 3 bases removed from V and 6 bases from J, the gap between germline ends came to 11 bases. This CDR3 is built from 14 residues. Per germline, CDR1 MDHEN and CDR2 SYDVKM.

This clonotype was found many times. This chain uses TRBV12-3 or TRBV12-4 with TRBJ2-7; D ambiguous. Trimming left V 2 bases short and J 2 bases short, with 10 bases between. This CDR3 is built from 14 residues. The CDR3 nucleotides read TGTGCCAGCAGTTTATTGGCCCCCGCCTACGAGCAGTACTTC. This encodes CASSLLAPAYEQYF.

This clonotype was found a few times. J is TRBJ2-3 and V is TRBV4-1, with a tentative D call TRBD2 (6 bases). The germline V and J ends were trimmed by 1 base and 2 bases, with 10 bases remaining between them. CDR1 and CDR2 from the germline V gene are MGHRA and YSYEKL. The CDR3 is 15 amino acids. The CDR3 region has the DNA TGCGCCAGCAGCCAAGCGGGAGAATTCACAGATACGCAGTATTTT. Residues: CASSQAGEFTDTQYF.

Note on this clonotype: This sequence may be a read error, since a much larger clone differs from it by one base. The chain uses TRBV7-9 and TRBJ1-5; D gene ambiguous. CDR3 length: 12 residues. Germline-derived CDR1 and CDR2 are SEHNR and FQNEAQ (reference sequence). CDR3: CASGLTDQPQHF. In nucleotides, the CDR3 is TGTGCCAGCGGCTTAACCGATCAGCCCCAGCATTTT. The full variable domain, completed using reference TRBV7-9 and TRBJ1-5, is DTGVSQNPRHKITKRGQNVTFRCDPISEHNRLYWYRQTLGQGPEFLTYFQNEAQLEKSRLLSDRFSAERPKGSFSTLEIQRTEQGDSAMYLCASGLTDQPQHFGDGTRLSIL.

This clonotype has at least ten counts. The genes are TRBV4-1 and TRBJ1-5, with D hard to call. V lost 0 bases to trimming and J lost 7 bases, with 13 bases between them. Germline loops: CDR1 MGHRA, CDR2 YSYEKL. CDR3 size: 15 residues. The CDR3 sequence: CASSQEWSGNQPQHF. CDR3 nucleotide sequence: TGCGCCAGCAGCCAAGAGTGGAGTGGAAACCAGCCCCAGCATTTT.

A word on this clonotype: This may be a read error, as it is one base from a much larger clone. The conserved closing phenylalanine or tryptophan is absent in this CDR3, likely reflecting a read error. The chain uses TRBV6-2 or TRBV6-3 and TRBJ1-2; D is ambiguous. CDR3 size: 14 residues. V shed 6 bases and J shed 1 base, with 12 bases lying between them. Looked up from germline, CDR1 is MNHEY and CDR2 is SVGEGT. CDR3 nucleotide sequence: TGTGCCAGCAGCCCCAGACGGATTAACTATGGCTACACCATC. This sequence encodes CASSPRRINYGYTI.

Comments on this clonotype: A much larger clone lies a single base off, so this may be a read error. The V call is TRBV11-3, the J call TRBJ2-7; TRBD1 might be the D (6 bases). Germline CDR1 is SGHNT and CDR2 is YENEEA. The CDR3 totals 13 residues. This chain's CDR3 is CTSRATGSNEQYF. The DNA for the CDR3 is TGTACCAGCAGAGCCACAGGGAGCAACGAGCAGTACTTC.

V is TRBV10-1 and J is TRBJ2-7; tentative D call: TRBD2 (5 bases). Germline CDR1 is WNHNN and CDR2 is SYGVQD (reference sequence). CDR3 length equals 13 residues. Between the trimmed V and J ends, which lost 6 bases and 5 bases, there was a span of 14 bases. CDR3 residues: CASSYAGTHEQYF. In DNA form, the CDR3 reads TGCGCCAGCAGCTACGCGGGTACCCACGAGCAGTACTTC.

The CDR3 DNA reads as TGTGCCACCACCGGGACTAGCGGGACCTCTAGCTCCTACAATGAGCAGTTCTTC. This codes for CATTGTSGTSSSYNEQFF. The chain couples TRBV15 to TRBJ2-1, with 13 bases identical to TRBD2. This CDR3 contains 18 residues. V lost 7 bases to trimming and J lost 0 bases; unmatched junction nucleotides: 9. Germline loops: CDR1 LNHNV, CDR2 YYDKDF (reference sequence).

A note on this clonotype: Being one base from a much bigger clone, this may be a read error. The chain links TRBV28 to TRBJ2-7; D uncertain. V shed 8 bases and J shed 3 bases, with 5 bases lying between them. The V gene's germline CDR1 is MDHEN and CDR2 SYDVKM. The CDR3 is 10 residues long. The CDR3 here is CASAHYEQYF. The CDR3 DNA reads TGTGCCAGCGCCCACTACGAGCAGTACTTC. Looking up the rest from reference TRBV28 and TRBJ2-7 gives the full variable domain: DVKVTQSSRYLVKRTGEKVFLECVQDMDHENMFWYRQDPGLGLRLIYFSYDVKMKEKGDIPEGYSVSREKKERFSLILESASTNQTSMYLCASAHYEQYFGPGTRLTVT.

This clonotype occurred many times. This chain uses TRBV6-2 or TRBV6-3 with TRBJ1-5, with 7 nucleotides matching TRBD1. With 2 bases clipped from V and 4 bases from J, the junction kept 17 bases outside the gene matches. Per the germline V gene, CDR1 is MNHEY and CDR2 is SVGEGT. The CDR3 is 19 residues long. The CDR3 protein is CASSYLSHIQGRPNQPQHF. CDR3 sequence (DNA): TGTGCCAGCAGTTACCTTAGTCATATACAGGGGCGTCCGAATCAGCCCCAGCATTTT.

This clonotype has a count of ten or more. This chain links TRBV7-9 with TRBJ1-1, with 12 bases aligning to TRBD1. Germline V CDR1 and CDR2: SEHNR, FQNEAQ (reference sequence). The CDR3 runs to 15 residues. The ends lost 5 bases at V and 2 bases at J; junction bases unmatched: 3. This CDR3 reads CASSQGQGANTEAFF. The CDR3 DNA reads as TGTGCCAGCAGCCAGGGACAGGGGGCCAACACTGAAGCTTTCTTT.

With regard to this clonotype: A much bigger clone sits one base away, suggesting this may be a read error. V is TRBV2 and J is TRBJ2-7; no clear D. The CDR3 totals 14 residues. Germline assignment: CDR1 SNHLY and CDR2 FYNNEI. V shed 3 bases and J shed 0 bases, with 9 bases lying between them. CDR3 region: CASSDQVSSYEQYF. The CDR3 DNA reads TGTGCCAGCAGTGACCAAGTAAGCTCCTACGAGCAGTACTTC.

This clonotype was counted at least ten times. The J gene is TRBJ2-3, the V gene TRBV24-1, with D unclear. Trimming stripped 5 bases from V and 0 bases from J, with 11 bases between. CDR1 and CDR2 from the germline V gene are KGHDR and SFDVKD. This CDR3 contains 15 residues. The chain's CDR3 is CATSATDPSTDTQYF. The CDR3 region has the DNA TGTGCCACCAGTGCGACGGACCCTAGCACAGATACGCAGTATTTT.

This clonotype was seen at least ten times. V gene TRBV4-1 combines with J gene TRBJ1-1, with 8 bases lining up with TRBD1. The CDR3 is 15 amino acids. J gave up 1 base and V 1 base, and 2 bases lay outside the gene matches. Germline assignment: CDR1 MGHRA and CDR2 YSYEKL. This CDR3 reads CASSQGGQENTEAFF. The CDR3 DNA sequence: TGCGCCAGCAGCCAAGGGGGACAGGAGAACACTGAAGCTTTCTTT.

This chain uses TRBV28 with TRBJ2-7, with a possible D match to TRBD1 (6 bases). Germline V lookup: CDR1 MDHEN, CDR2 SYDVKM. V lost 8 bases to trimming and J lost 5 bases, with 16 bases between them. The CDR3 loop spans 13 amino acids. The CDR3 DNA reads TGTGCCAGCCTCCGGGACAACCGGAACGAGCAGTACTTC. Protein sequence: CASLRDNRNEQYF.

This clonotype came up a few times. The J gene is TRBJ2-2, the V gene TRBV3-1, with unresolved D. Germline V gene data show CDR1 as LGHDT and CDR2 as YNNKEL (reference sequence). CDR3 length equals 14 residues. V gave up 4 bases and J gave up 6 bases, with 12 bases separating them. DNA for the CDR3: TGTGCCAGCAGCCCCCGAGTTGAGGCCGGGGAGCTGTTTTTT. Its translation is CASSPRVEAGELFF.

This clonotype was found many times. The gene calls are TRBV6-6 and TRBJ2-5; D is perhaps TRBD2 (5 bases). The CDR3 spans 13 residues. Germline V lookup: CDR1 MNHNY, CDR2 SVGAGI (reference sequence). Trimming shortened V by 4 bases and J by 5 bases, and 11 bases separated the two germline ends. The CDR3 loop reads CASSLRSGETQYF. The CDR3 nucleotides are TGTGCCAGCAGTTTACGGAGCGGCGAGACCCAGTACTTC.